The rows below give T cell receptor beta chains drawn from one sample of a study of blood T cell repertoires in COVID-19. Measured with immunoSEQ multiplex PCR; TCRdb has only the in-frame clones, and not every one. Seen here are around 700,000 clones, 85% to 90% observed once, and the top ten hold approximately 0.3%. Sequencing was carried out using peripheral blood. Receptors were obtained from a woman aged 18 to 35 with acute or convalescent COVID-19. CDR3s include the opening cysteine and the closing phenylalanine or tryptophan. A D gene is named only where the DNA matches it firmly.

>TRBD1|TRBV5-1|TRBJ1-5
TGCGCCAGCAGCGGCGGGGACAGTCAGCCCCAGCATTTT
CASSGGDSQPQHF
>NA|TRBV14|TRBJ2-1
TGTGCCAGCAGCCTCTTAAATGAGCAGTTCTTC
CASSLLNEQFF
>TRBD2|TRBV7-8|TRBJ2-1
TGTGCCAGCAGCTTCGAGCGGGGGGCCTACAATGAGCAGTTCTTC
CASSFERGAYNEQFF
>NA|TRBV27|TRBJ1-1
TGTGCCAGCAGTTTACTCGGGGTTGGGAACACTGAAGCTTTCTTT
CASSLLGVGNTEAFF
>TRBD1|TRBV6-2/TRBV6-3|TRBJ1-5
TGTGCCAGCAGTTATCTAGGGGGCTATCAGCCCCAGCATTTT
CASSYLGGYQPQHF
>NA|TRBV7-2|TRBJ2-1
TGTGCCAGCAGCTTCAACAGGCCAAATGAGCAGTTCTTC
CASSFNRPNEQFF
>TRBD1|TRBV29-1|TRBJ1-2
TGCAGCGCTCCCCTATTAAGACGGACAGGGGGCTTTGGCTACACCTTC
CSAPLLRRTGGFGYTF
>TRBD1|TRBV10-1|TRBJ1-5
TGCGCCAGCAGACCCGGGACAGGGCTTCAGGGGCCCCAGCATTTT
CASRPGTGLQGPQHF
>TRBD1|TRBV9|TRBJ2-4
TGTGCCAGCAGCGTAGGGGGACAGAGCCTAGCCAAAAACATTCAGTACTTC
CASSVGGQSLAKNIQYF
>TRBD1|TRBV5-1|TRBJ1-4
TGCGCCAGCAGCTTCGGGGGACAGGCAATGGGAGAAAAACTGTTTTTT
CASSFGGQAMGEKLFF
>NA|TRBV5-1|TRBJ2-7
TGCGCCAGCAGCTTGGTTACAGGGAGAACCTCCTACGAGCAGTACTTC
CASSLVTGRTSYEQYF
>TRBD1|TRBV5-4|TRBJ1-6
TGTGCCAGCAGCTATAGGACAGGGGGGAATTCACCCCTCCACTTT
CASSYRTGGNSPLHF
>TRBD1|TRBV24-1|TRBJ2-2
TGTGCCACCAGTGATTCGACAGGGAGGAACACCGGGGAGCTGTTTTTT
CATSDSTGRNTGELFF
>NA|TRBV7-2|TRBJ1-2
TGTGCCAGCAGCTTACAGGGCGCGGATGGCTACACCTTC
CASSLQGADGYTF
>TRBD1|TRBV29-1|TRBJ1-1
TGCAGCGCCGGATACAGGGGGGGGACTGAAGCTTTCTTT
CSAGYRGGTEAFF
>NA|TRBV11-1|TRBJ2-5
TGTGCCAGCAGCTTAAATAATCGCGGGCGGCTGGAGACCCAGTACTTC
CASSLNNRGRLETQYF
>NA|TRBV18|TRBJ1-1
TGTGCCAGCTCACGGGCCAGTTCCGGGAACACTGAAGCTTTCTTT
CASSRASSGNTEAFF
>NA|TRBV10-1|TRBJ2-1
TGCGCCAGCAGTGATTTCGTCGGGGCCTACAATGAGCAGTTCTTC
CASSDFVGAYNEQFF